This T cell receptor (beta chain) was obtained from a study of control samples from healthy donors and cancer patients. A single count supports this clone. Using immunoSEQ multiplex PCR, the repertoire was profiled, and TCRdb retains in-frame clones only, with some absent. The table records roughly 130,000 clones, roughly 90% of them present only once. V dropped 5 bases and J dropped 7 bases, with 19 bases sitting between them. Germline V gene data show CDR1 as SGHNT and CDR2 as YYREEE (reference sequence). There are 16 residues in the CDR3. V usage is TRBV5-4 and J usage is TRBJ1-6; tentatively, D is TRBD1 (6 bases). This receptor was obtained from a man aged 18-30 years in good health. Sequenced material: blood. The CDR3: CASRGGGVSSNSPLHF. CDR3 DNA sequence: TGTGCCAGCAGGGGGGGCGGAGTGTCTTCGAATTCACCCCTCCACTTT.